This T cell receptor (beta chain) was observed in a study of T cells in Graves' hyperthyroidism and ophthalmopathy. RNA transcripts provided the source from which TCR beta CDR3 regions were amplified. HTBI primers drove first-round RT-PCR of the TCR CDR3. MiXCR, applied by TCRdb to the multiplex PCR reads, yields one record per CDR3 protein. The data hold some 460,000 distinct CDR3 sequences, with less than 20% observed a single time. This CDR3 spans 14 amino acids. Trimming removed 3 bases from V and 0 bases from J, with 6 bases in between. Germline CDR1 reads SNHLY; CDR2 reads FYNNEI. This clonotype was found many times. Diagnoses were made from clinical symptoms, serum measures (thyroxine and TRAb), thyroid ultrasound and orbital computed tomography.

The receptor was derived from a woman aged 18-29 years with Graves' hyperthyroidism. Material for sequencing was blood. The chain employs TRBV2 and TRBJ2-4; unclear D gene. CDR3 amino acids: CASSESLAKNIQYF. CDR3 coding DNA: TGTGCCAGCAGTGAGAGTCTAGCCAAAAACATTCAGTACTTC.